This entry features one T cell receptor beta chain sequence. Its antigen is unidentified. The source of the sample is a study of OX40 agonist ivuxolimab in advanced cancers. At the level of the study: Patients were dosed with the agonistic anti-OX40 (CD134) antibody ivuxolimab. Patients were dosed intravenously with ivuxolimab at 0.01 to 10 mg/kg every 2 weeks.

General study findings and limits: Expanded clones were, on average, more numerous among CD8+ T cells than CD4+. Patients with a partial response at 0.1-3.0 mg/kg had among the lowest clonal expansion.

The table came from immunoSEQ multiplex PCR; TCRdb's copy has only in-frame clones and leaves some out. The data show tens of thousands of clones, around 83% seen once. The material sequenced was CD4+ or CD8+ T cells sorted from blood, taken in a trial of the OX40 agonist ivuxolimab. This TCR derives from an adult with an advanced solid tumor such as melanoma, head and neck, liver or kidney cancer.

As DNA, the CDR3 is TGCGCCAGCAGCCTCGAAAGCTCCTACAATGAGCAGTTCTTC. It encodes CASSLESSYNEQFF. This chain uses TRBV5-1 with TRBJ2-1; D not resolved. V was cut by 4 bases and J by 0 bases, with 8 bases left in between. The germline CDR1 and CDR2 sequences are SGHRS and YFSETQ. The CDR3 contains 14 residues.